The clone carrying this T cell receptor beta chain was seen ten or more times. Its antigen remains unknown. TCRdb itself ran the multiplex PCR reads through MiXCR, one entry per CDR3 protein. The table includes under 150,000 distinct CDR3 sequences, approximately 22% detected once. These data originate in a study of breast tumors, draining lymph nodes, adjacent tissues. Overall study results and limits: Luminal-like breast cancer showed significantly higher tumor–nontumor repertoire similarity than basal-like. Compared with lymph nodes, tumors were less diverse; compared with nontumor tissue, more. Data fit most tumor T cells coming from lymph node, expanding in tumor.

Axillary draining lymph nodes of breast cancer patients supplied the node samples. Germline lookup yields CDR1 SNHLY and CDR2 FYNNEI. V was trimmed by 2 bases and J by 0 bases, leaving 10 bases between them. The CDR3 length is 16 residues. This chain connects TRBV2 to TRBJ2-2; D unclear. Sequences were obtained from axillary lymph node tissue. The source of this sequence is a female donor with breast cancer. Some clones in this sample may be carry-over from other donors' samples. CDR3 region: CASSELQPTNTGELFF. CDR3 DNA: TGTGCCAGCAGTGAATTACAGCCAACGAACACCGGGGAGCTGTTTTTT. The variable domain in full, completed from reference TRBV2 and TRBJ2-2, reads EPEVTQTPSHQVTQMGQEVILRCVPISNHLYFYWYRQILGQKVEFLVSFYNNEISEKSEIFDDQFSVERPDGSNFTLKIRSTKLEDSAMYFCASSELQPTNTGELFFGEGSRLTVL.